This record concerns one TCR beta chain sequence. This clone came up once. Its antigen specificity is not known. No much larger clone is present one base from it, and per-base qualities are unavailable. V loses 4 bases of germline sequence and J loses 3 bases, and the interval between the two ends is 12 bases. CDR3 length: 14 amino acids, cysteine to phenylalanine. CDR3 DNA only is kept here, 42 bases in frame from base 1. Looking up the germline V gene yields CDR1 SGHDN and CDR2 FVKESK. This entry is derived from a study of blood T cell repertoires in COVID-19 (dated by TCRdb to about 2020). Looking at the study overall: Samples covering the acute and convalescent phases of COVID-19 were provided by collaborators in the United States, Italy and Spain. The material from the prospective study consisted of cDNA or gDNA derived from T cells, B-cell-depleted T cells, or PBMCs. Subjects who had been exposed to COVID-19, were actively infected with it, or had recovered from it provided the deeply sampled blood TCRbeta repertoires that made up the dataset. The repertoires were released in a freely available public database intended as a resource for research on the immune response to SARS-CoV-2. The samples were drawn from the first 160 participants of the ongoing ImmuneRACE study and from 1,200 or so subjects provided by 6 global collaborators. Nearly every sample came with metadata listing a de-identified subject ID, COVID-19 status, age in years and sex. Where available, HLA class I and class II types were taken from metadata supplied by the sample provider and were not determined by assay-based typing. Overall study outcomes, separate from this receptor: How much clinical and demographic metadata was included differed by source and by participant, and the metadata was provided uncurated.

Whole blood was collected in K2EDTA tubes by collaborating institutions according to the institutions' own protocols. For TCRbeta analysis, collaborators shipped samples as frozen whole blood, isolated PBMCs, or DNA extracted from either of those sample types. TCRbeta CDR3 regions were amplified from genomic DNA using the immunoSEQ Assay, a bias-controlled multiplex PCR. The study's own analysis went as follows. Nucleated cell counts per sample were estimated from amplification of reference gene primers within the assay. Sequence reads were collapsed and filtered to measure the absolute abundance of every unique TCRbeta CDR3 rearrangement. Productive Simpson clonality was computed per sample as the square root of Simpson's diversity index over productive rearrangements. TCRdb holds this immuneACCESS table with in-frame rearrangements only. Some clones are missing; in checked studies, unresolved V genes explain under half, and the rest has no known cause. The V and J calls and the clone size are those of that table, but D and trimming were determined from the DNA. The sample data list around 120,000 clones, and roughly nine tenths of these were observed just once. Of the sample, 32% falls within the top ten clones.

The chain links TRBV14 with TRBJ2-5; TRBD2 is a weak D gene call, 6 bases matching. The sequencing sample was made of peripheral blood. This clonotype was sampled from a woman of 80 years or more with acute or convalescent COVID-19. The sequence in DNA is TGTGCCAGCAGCCCATGGACTAATAAAGAGACCCAGTACTTC. Its protein is CASSPWTNKETQYF.